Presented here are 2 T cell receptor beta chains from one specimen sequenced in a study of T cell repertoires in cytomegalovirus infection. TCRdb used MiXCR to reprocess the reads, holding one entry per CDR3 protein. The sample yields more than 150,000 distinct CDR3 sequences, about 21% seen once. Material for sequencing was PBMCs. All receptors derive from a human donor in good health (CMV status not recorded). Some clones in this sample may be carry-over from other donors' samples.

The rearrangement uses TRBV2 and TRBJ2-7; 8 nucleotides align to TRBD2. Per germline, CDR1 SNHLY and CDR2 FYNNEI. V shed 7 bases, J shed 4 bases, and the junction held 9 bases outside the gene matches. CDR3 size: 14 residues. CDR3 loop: CASMPSGSPYEQYF. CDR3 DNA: TGTGCCAGCATGCCCAGCGGGAGTCCATACGAGCAGTACTTC.

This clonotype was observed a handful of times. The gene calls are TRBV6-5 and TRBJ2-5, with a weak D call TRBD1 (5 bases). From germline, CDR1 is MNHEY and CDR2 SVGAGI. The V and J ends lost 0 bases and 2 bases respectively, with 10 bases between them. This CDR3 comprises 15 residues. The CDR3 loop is CASSYSWAGQETQYF. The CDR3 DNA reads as TGTGCCAGCAGTTACTCGTGGGCAGGGCAAGAGACCCAGTACTTC.